This T cell receptor beta chain was captured in a study of cytomegalovirus exposure and HLA in healthy donors. V lost 4 bases to trimming and J lost 13 bases, with 13 bases between them. Germline CDR1 is SNHLY and CDR2 is FYNNEI. The CDR3 is made up of 12 amino acids. PCR employed 60 Vbeta and 13 Jbeta primers. Measured with immunoSEQ multiplex PCR; TCRdb has only the in-frame clones, and not every one. The sample includes roughly 110,000 clones, less than 80% of them seen just once. The source of this sequence is a young man in good health and CMV-seronegative. The V call is TRBV2, the J call TRBJ1-4, with unresolved D. The sequenced sample was PBMCs. DNA of the CDR3: TGTGCCAGCAGTGGGACTCCCCCCTCACTGTTTTTT. It specifies CASSGTPPSLFF.